This T cell receptor beta chain was recorded in a study of blood T cell repertoires in COVID-19. Study at large: Sources were T cells, B-cell-depleted T cells, or PBMCs; the material itself was cDNA or gDNA.

Using immunoSEQ multiplex PCR, the repertoire was profiled, and TCRdb retains in-frame clones only, with some absent. The table shows 130,000 to 150,000 clones, with 81% occurring only once. The CDR3 loop spans 16 amino acids. V was clipped by 3 bases and J by 3 bases, with 18 bases between them. Germline V gives CDR1 SQVTM, CDR2 ANQGSEA. The receptor was isolated from a human donor with acute or convalescent COVID-19. The donor label of this sample is uncertain. The chain uses TRBV29-1 and TRBJ2-1, with no clear D. Sequences were obtained from peripheral blood. The CDR3 DNA sequence: TGCAGCGTTGAGTGGCAGCGCCAAGCCTACTACAATGAGCAGTTCTTC. Protein product: CSVEWQRQAYYNEQFF.